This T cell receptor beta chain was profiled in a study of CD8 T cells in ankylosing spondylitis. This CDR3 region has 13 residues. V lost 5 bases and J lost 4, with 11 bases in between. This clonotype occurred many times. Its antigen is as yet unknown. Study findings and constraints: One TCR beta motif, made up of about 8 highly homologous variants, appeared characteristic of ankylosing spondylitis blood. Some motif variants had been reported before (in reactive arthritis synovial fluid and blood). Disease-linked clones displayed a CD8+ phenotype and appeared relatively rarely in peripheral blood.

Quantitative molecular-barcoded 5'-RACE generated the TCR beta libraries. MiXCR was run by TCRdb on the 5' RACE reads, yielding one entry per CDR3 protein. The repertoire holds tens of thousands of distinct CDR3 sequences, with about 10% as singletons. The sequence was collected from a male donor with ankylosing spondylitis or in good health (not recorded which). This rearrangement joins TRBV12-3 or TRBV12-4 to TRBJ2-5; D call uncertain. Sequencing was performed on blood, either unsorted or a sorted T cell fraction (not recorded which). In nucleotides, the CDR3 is TGTGCCAGCAGTCCCCCGCAAGTAGAGACCCAGTACTTC. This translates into CASSPPQVETQYF.